The 10 T cell receptor beta chains given below trace back to one sample, sequenced in a study of T-cell memory formation after mild COVID-19. TCRdb redid the calling of the 5' RACE reads with MiXCR, one entry per CDR3 protein. This table has 450,000 or so distinct CDR3 sequences, around a quarter appearing once. Sequencing input: PBMCs or a T cell subset sorted from them (not recorded which). These receptors were obtained from an adult woman who had mild COVID-19 (a few samples of this study predate the infection). Cell type and time point are not known.

CDR3 DNA sequence: TGTGCCAGCAGGTTTCAGAGTTACTATGGCTACACCTTC. It codes for CASRFQSYYGYTF. The chain is built from TRBV7-2 and TRBJ1-2; D unresolved. CDR3 length equals 13 residues. The V gene's germline CDR1 is SGHTA and CDR2 FQGNSA. The ends were cut back, 6 bases at V and 3 bases at J, with 11 bases in the middle.

There are many counts of this clonotype. J is TRBJ2-5 and V is TRBV5-4, with D unresolved. Germline V CDR1 and CDR2: SGHNT, YYREEE (reference sequence). The CDR3 is made up of 11 amino acids. V was cut by 4 bases and J by 2 bases, with 3 bases left in between. The CDR3 DNA reads TGTGCCAGCAGCCAGCAAGAGACCCAGTACTTC. As protein: CASSQQETQYF.

The CDR3 here is CSARAVSYEQYF. In DNA, the CDR3 is TGCAGTGCTAGGGCAGTTTCCTACGAGCAGTACTTC. The chain carries TRBV20-1 and TRBJ2-7; D is unresolved. Trimming removed 3 bases from V and 1 base from J, with 7 bases in between. CDR1 DFQATT and CDR2 SNEGSKA come from the germline V gene (reference sequence). There are 12 residues in the CDR3.

The J gene is TRBJ1-2, the V gene TRBV7-6; D possibly corresponds to TRBD1 (5 bases). Germline CDR1 and CDR2: SGHVS and FNYEAQ. The V end lost 5 bases, the J end lost 2 bases, and 12 bases lay between the germline ends. The CDR3 has 14 amino acids. The CDR3 DNA reads as TGTGCCAGCAGCCCCGAGTGGGGGAACTATGGCTACACCTTC. This sequence encodes CASSPEWGNYGYTF.

The chain has TRBV6-5 and TRBJ1-2, with 8 bases fitting TRBD1. V was clipped by 5 bases and J by 3 bases; unmatched bases: 8. CDR1 and CDR2 from the germline V gene are MNHEY and SVGAGI. The CDR3 spans 15 residues. The CDR3 bases are TGTGCCAGCAGTGGACAGGGCTCTGGGTACTATGGCTACACCTTC. Protein sequence: CASSGQGSGYYGYTF.

The chain combines TRBV6-5 with TRBJ2-1; 8 bases line up with TRBD2. J was trimmed by 8 bases and V by 10 bases; bases with no gene match: 16. This CDR3 has 15 residues. The germline V gene encodes CDR1 MNHEY and CDR2 SVGAGI. The DNA of the CDR3 is TGTGCCACCCCCTTCCCAGCGGGAGTGAGGGATGAGCAGTTCTTC. Translated: CATPFPAGVRDEQFF.

The chain is built from TRBV6-2 or TRBV6-3 and TRBJ2-7; D gene uncertain. The CDR3 is made up of 13 amino acids. Germline V gene sequence: CDR1 MNHEY, CDR2 SVGEGT. V was shortened by 7 bases and J by 1 base, with 11 bases between the two germline ends. In nucleotides, the CDR3 is TGTGCCAGCATCCTCAGGCCGTCCTACGAGCAGTACTTC. Encoded protein: CASILRPSYEQYF.

The chain has TRBV5-4 and TRBJ2-2, with 12 bases that match TRBD2. J was trimmed by 1 base and V by 0 bases; bases with no gene match: 4. The CDR3 length is 18 residues. CDR1 and CDR2 from the germline V gene are SGHNT and YYREEE (reference sequence). The CDR3, as DNA: TGTGCCAGCAGCTTGGGGACTAGCGGGAACCGGAACACCGGGGAGCTGTTTTTT. Translated, it gives CASSLGTSGNRNTGELFF.

This chain uses TRBV9 with TRBJ2-7; a weak D match, TRBD2 (6 bases). Germline V lookup: CDR1 SGDLS, CDR2 YYNGEE. This CDR3 region has 14 residues. V was clipped by 0 bases and J by 0 bases, with 7 bases between them. The DNA for the CDR3 is TGTGCCAGCAGCGTAGACGGGAGCTCCTACGAGCAGTACTTC. This encodes CASSVDGSSYEQYF.

This sequence joins TRBV29-1 and TRBJ2-7; perhaps TRBD1 as D (5 bases). The V gene lost 4 bases and the J gene lost 4 bases, with 14 bases spanning the gap. The length of the CDR3 is 13 residues. Per the germline V gene, CDR1 is SQVTM and CDR2 is ANQGSEA. The CDR3 nucleotides read TGCAGCGTTGGCCTTCTTTCAGGGTACGAGCAGTACTTC. Its protein is CSVGLLSGYEQYF.